This TCR beta chain was sequenced for a study of shared clonotypes between healthy human individuals. There are 15 residues in the CDR3. Germline V CDR1 and CDR2: SGHTA, FQGTGA. Trimming removed 5 bases from V and 2 bases from J; junction bases left unmatched: 2. The table came from immunoSEQ multiplex PCR; TCRdb's copy has only in-frame clones and leaves some out. The sample shows about 1.1 million clones, around three quarters of them seen only once. As for this clone: Other nucleotide sequences from this sample produce the same CDR3.

The rearrangement uses TRBV7-3 and TRBJ2-1, with TRBD2 matching 11 bases. The sequence was collected from a man younger than 35 in good health. Some clones in this sample may be carry-over from other donors' samples. Sequenced material: memory CD4+ T cells from PBMCs. Specified subset: CD45RA-negative fraction. CDR3 coding DNA: TGTGCCAGCAGCGAACTAGCGGGGGCCTACAATGAGCAGTTCTTC. Translated: CASSELAGAYNEQFF.